This T cell receptor beta chain was identified in a study of blood T cells in healthy people across ages. Study-level background: Every two T cells gave about one barcoded beta molecule via template switching. Study-wide results and caveats: Whereas aged donors had fewer naive CD4+ cells, long-lived donors had more of them and higher diversity. Getting older went along with TCR beta diversity per million T cells dropping roughly linearly.

With respect to this clonotype: What it binds is not known.

For the second PCR, which ran for 7 to 11 cycles, a sample-barcoded 5' primer and a J-beta primer mix were used. Every single cDNA molecule received a tag from a template-switch adaptor with 12 random nucleotides. Using its own MiXCR run on the 5' RACE reads, TCRdb lists one record per CDR3 protein. Here the sample spans about 1.6 million distinct CDR3 sequences, about 35% being singletons. Sequenced sample: blood. The TCR sequence derives from a woman aged 25 to 39 in good health.

CDR3 protein: CASSAVEGIGYTF. CDR3 bases: TGTGCCAGCAGTGCCGTGGAAGGGATCGGCTACACCTTC. This chain connects TRBV28 to TRBJ1-2; D not resolved. The CDR3 contains 13 residues. Germline CDR1 reads MDHEN; CDR2 reads SYDVKM. V was clipped by 5 bases and J by 8 bases, with 15 bases between them.